Given below is one T cell receptor beta chain in context. The source of the sample is a study of neoadjuvant anti-PD-1 for oral cavity cancer. Produced via immunoSEQ multiplex PCR; TCRdb's table is partial and in-frame only. Here the sample spans 15,000 to 20,000 clones, about 72% being singletons. The sequencing here drew on PBMCs, taken before nivolumab (anti-PD-1) treatment. This receptor was taken from a person aged 35-80 years with oral cavity squamous cell carcinoma.

The CDR3, as DNA: TGTGCCATCAGTCCGGGACCGCCCTCCTACGAGCAGTACTTC. This translates into CAISPGPPSYEQYF. The J gene is TRBJ2-7, the V gene TRBV10-3; D tentatively fits TRBD1 or TRBD2 (5 bases each). There are 14 residues in the CDR3. Germline loops: CDR1 ENHRY, CDR2 SYGVKD. V was clipped by 5 bases and J by 0 bases, with 11 bases between them.